These T cell receptor beta chains were read from a single sample in a study of blood T cell repertoires in COVID-19. The protocol was immunoSEQ multiplex PCR, while the TCRdb copy is restricted to in-frame clones and leaves out a portion. Of about 160,000 clones in the sample, approximately 86% are singletons; the top ten hold about 4.1%. The sequenced material came from peripheral blood. All receptors derive from a woman between 55 and 75 years old with active or convalescent COVID-19. Each CDR3 is given with its conserved first and last residue. Fields, in order: V gene, J gene, clone size, CDR3 protein. Size is omitted from some rows. Given values are once, few, many or a class for expanded clones.

>TRBV18|TRBJ1-1|once
CASSPPSLNTEAFF
>TRBV7-6|TRBJ1-1|few
CASSFRQGVNTEAFF
>TRBV25-1|TRBJ1-2|few
CASSETGAAINYGYTF
>TRBV5-6|TRBJ2-3|-
CASRPSGGALGTQYF
>TRBV25-1|TRBJ2-1|-
CASSQGGGGALNEQFF
>TRBV4-1|TRBJ2-1|-
CASSHATSGGYNEQFF
>TRBV5-4|TRBJ2-2|-
CASSIISGGGTGELFF
>TRBV5-1|TRBJ2-3|-
CASSFTGGGTDTQYF
>TRBV30|TRBJ1-5|few
CAWAPGTASNQPQHF
>TRBV25-1|TRBJ1-2|-
CASSESGQGARGYGYTF
>TRBV19|TRBJ1-2|few
CASSAVVNINYGYTF
>TRBV10-2|TRBJ1-3|-
CASGGGSGNTIYF
>TRBV7-2|TRBJ2-2|once
CASSLLAGAGGELFF
>TRBV5-5|TRBJ1-6|-
CASSLQGAGSPLHF
>TRBV19|TRBJ1-2|-
CASSTYSMGRNGYTF
>TRBV3-1/TRBV3-2|TRBJ2-5|once
CASSQTLAGQETQYF
>TRBV3-1/TRBV3-2|TRBJ2-7|once
CASSQHAGGGQYF
>TRBV6-1|TRBJ1-4|-
CASSESQGNEKLFF
>TRBV14|TRBJ2-7|-
CASSQRAYEQYF
>TRBV11-1|TRBJ2-5|once
CASSPGTGTGTQYF
>TRBV7-6|TRBJ2-3|once
CASSPMRGSTDTQYF
>TRBV30|TRBJ2-7|-
CAWSVGGGPLREQYF
>TRBV2|TRBJ2-3|once
CASPRPGADTQYF
>TRBV19|TRBJ1-5|-
CASSVTWYSNQPQHF
>TRBV7-2|TRBJ2-1|-
CASSPRGGVGEQFF
>TRBV4-3|TRBJ1-2|few
CASSQYQGKGYTF
>TRBV2|TRBJ2-5|-
CASSDRNQETQYF
>TRBV5-1|TRBJ1-3|-
CASSSGVENTIYF
>TRBV2|TRBJ2-7|once
CASSDRQGVGYEQYF
>TRBV12-3/TRBV12-4|TRBJ1-2|few
CASKEGQHYGYTF
>TRBV5-1|TRBJ1-3|-
CASSLEPGTGRNTIYF
>TRBV15|TRBJ1-3|-
CATSREQGSGNTIYF
>TRBV5-5|TRBJ1-2|once
CASSLDGQGNYGYTF
>TRBV5-4|TRBJ2-3|-
CASSLRAGGRADTQYF
>TRBV19|TRBJ2-4|-
CASSNNRDLAKNIQYF
>TRBV6-5|TRBJ2-7|-
CASSRDRGLHEQYF
>TRBV9|TRBJ2-7|-
CASSVGTAPTYEQYF
>TRBV5-1|TRBJ2-7|-
CASSQDSGRKYF
>TRBV5-4|TRBJ2-7|-
CASSPHGGATYEQYF
>TRBV18|TRBJ2-3|-
CANKIGGATDTQYF
>TRBV15|TRBJ2-1|-
CATSRSGDRANYNEQFF
>TRBV15|TRBJ1-1|-
CATSRVVTGRYRAEAFF
>TRBV19|TRBJ2-3|-
CASNPGQTADTQYF
>TRBV7-9|TRBJ1-4|-
CASSLRGAPGQGHEKLFF
>TRBV7-9|TRBJ1-6|-
CASSNTRDSPLHF
>TRBV6-5|TRBJ1-2|-
CASSSGARVSYTF
>TRBV7-9|TRBJ2-4|-
CASSQPGQGGHNIQYF
>TRBV2|TRBJ1-5|-
CASSEAGPGNQPQHF
>TRBV19|TRBJ1-4|-
CASSGRQDGKLFF
>TRBV30|TRBJ1-3|once
CAWSSSRMGNGNTIYF
>TRBV9|TRBJ2-5|once
CASSAGGTHGYTQYF
>TRBV3-1/TRBV3-2|TRBJ1-1|-
CASSPGQGFPEAFF
>TRBV12-5|TRBJ1-4|-
CASGPGTEGLNEKLFF
>TRBV2|TRBJ1-2|-
CASSELQGGLSGYTF
>TRBV30|TRBJ2-1|-
CAWERNEQFF
>TRBV5-1|TRBJ1-1|once
CASSLTGQEVEAFF
>TRBV4-1|TRBJ1-5|-
CASSQDHRDLGQPQHF
>TRBV6-6|TRBJ1-2|-
CASRDILLDGYTF
>TRBV7-3|TRBJ2-2|-
CASSRTTGGIRTGELFF
>TRBV27|TRBJ1-1|few
CASRLNWGVNTEAFF